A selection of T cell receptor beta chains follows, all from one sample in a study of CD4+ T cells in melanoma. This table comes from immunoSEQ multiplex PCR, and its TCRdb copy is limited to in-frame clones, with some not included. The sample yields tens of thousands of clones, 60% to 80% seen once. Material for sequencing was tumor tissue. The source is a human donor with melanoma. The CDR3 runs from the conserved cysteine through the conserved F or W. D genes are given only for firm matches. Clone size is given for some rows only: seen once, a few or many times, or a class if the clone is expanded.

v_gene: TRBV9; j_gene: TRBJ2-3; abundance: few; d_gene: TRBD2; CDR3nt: TGTGCCAGCAGCCCGGGACTAGCGGGGCTCACAGATACGCAGTATTTT; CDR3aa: CASSPGLAGLTDTQYF
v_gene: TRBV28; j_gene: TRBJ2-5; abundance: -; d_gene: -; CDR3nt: TGTGCCAGCAGTGGAGGGTTAGAGACCCAGTACTTC; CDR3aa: CASSGGLETQYF
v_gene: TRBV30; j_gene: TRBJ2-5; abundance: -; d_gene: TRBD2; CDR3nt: TGTGCCTGGAGTGGAAGACTAGCGGGGGGGGCGGTGAGAGAGACCCAGTACTTC; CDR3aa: CAWSGRLAGGAVRETQYF
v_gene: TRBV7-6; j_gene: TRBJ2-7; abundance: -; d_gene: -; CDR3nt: TGTGCCAGCAGCTTAGAGGGGGGGATGGACGAGCAGTACTTC; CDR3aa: CASSLEGGMDEQYF
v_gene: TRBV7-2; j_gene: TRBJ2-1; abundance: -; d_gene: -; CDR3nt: TGTGCCAGCAGCTTCGATCTAGGCAGCTCCTACAATGAGCAGTTCTTC; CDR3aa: CASSFDLGSSYNEQFF
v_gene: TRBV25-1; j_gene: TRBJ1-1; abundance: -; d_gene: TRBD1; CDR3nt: TGTGCCAGCAGTAGACAGGGTGGCACTGAAGCTTTCTTT; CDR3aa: CASSRQGGTEAFF
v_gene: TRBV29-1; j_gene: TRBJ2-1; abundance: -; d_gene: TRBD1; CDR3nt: TGCAGCGTGGATGGGACAGGGGGAGACATGAAGCAGTTCTTC; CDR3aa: CSVDGTGGDMKQFF
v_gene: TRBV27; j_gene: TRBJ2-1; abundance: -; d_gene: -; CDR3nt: TGTGCCAGCAGTCTTTACAATGAGCAGTTCTTC; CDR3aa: CASSLYNEQFF
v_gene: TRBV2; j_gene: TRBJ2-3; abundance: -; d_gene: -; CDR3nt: TGTGCCAGCAGTAGGCCTCGTGGTACGCAGTATTTT; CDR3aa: CASSRPRGTQYF
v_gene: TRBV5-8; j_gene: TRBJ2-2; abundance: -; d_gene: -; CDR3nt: TGTGCCAGCAAGAGGCGGGGCACCGGGGAGCTGTTTTTT; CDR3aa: CASKRRGTGELFF
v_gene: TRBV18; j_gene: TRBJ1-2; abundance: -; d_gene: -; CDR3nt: TGTGCCAGCTCACCACCGTGGGCCTCAGGGGCCTATGGCTACACCTTC; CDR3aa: CASSPPWASGAYGYTF
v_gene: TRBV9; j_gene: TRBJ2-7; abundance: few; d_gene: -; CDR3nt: TGTGCCAGCAGCGTAGATGGCTACGAGCAGTACTTC; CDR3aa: CASSVDGYEQYF
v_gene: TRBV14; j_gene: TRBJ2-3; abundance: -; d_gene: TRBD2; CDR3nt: TGTGCCTACAGCCAATTAGCGGGGGGCACAGATACGCAGTATTTT; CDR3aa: CAYSQLAGGTDTQYF
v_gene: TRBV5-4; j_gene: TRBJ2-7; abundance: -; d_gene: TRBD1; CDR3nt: TGTGCCAGCAGCCCTACAGGGGTAAGCTACGAGCAGTACTTC; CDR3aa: CASSPTGVSYEQYF
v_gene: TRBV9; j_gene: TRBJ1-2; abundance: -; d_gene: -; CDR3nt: TGTGCCAGCACTTCAGGGCAGGCTAACTATGGCTACACCTTC; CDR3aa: CASTSGQANYGYTF
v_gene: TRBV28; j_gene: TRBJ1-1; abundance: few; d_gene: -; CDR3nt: TGTGCCAGCAGTCTGCTGGGCCGGGAAGTCCCTGAAGCTTTCTTT; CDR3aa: CASSLLGREVPEAFF
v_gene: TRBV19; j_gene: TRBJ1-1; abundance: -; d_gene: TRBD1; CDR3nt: TGTGCCAGTAGTATCGGACAGGGAATGAACACTGAAGCTTTCTTT; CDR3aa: CASSIGQGMNTEAFF
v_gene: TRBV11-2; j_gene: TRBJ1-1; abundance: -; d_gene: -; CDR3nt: TGTGCCAGCAGCTTAGGACCGTGGGTAACGAACACTGAAGCTTTCTTT; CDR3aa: CASSLGPWVTNTEAFF
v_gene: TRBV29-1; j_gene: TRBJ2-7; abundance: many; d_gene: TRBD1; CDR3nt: TGCAGCGTGATGCATTCGGGACAGGGTACCCCCTACGAGCAGTACTTC; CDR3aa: CSVMHSGQGTPYEQYF
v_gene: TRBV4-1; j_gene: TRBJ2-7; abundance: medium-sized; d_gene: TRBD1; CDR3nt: TGCGCCAGCAGTCAAACCGGGACAGGACCCTACGAGCAGTACTTC; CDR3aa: CASSQTGTGPYEQYF
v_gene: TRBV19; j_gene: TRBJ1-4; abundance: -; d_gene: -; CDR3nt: TGTGCCAGTAAGCCGTCGGCTAATGAAAAACTGTTTTTT; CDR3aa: CASKPSANEKLFF
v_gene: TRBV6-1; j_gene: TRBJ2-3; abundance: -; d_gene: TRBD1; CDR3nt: TGTGCCAGCAGTAAGACAGGGGTTGATACGCAGTATTTT; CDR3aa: CASSKTGVDTQYF
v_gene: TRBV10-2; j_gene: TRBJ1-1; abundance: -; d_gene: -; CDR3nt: TGCGCCAGCAGGCCGGGGGGGGGCTCTGAAGCTTTCTTT; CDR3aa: CASRPGGGSEAFF
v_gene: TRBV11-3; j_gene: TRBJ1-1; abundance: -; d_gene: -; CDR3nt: TGTGCCAGCAGCCGGGGCAGCCTAAACACTGAAGCTTTCTTT; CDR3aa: CASSRGSLNTEAFF
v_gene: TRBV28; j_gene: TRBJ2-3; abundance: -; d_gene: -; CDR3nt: TGTGCCAGCAGTTTTCCAACGGATACGCAGTATTTT; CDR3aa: CASSFPTDTQYF
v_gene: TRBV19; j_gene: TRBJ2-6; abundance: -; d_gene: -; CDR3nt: TGTGCCAGTAGTATCGGGTTCTATATCTCTGGGGCCAACGTCCTGACTTTC; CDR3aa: CASSIGFYISGANVLTF
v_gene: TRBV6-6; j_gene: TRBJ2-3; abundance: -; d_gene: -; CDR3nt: TGTGCCAGCAGTCCCGACAGCAGCACAGATACGCAGTATTTT; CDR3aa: CASSPDSSTDTQYF
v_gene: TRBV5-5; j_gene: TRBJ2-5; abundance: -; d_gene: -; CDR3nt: TGTGCCAGCAGCTCCAGGACCGGTCAAGAGACCCAGTACTTC; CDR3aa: CASSSRTGQETQYF
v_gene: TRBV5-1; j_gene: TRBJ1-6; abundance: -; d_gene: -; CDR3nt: TGCGCCAGCAGCTCGAGCTCCGACAGCGGTTCACCCCTCCACTTT; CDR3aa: CASSSSSDSGSPLHF
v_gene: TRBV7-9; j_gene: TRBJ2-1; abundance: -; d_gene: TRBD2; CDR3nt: TGTGCCAGCAGCCCCGGGACTAGAGAGTTCTTC; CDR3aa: CASSPGTREFF
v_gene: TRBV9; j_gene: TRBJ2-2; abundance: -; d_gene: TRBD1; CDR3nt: TGTGCCAGCAGCCACGGGACAGCTAACACCGGGGAGCTGTTTTTT; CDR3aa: CASSHGTANTGELFF
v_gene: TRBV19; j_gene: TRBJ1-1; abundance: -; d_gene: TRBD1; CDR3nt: TGTGCCAGTAGCAGCTCAGGGGGTTGGGGTGAAGCTTTCTTT; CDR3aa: CASSSSGGWGEAFF
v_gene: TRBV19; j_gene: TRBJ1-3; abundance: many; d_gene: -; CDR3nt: TGTGCCAGTACTTCTCAGGGTGCCCTTACCTCTGGAAACACCATATATTTT; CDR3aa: CASTSQGALTSGNTIYF
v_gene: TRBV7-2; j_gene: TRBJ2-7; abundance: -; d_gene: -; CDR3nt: TGTGCCAGCAGCTTAGTCCCGTTGCAAGGGCCGTTACCCTACGAGCAGTACTTC; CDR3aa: CASSLVPLQGPLPYEQYF
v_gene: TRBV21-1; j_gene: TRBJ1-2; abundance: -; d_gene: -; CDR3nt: TGTGCCAGCAGCACCGAGGGGGCCCTATCCGGGGGCTACACCTTC; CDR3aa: CASSTEGALSGGYTF
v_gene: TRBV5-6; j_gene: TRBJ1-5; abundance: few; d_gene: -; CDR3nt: TGTGCCAGCAGCTCCCGGTCCAATCAGCCCCAGCATTTT; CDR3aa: CASSSRSNQPQHF